This record looks at one T cell receptor beta chain sequence and its context. Data came from immunoSEQ multiplex PCR; TCRdb stores just in-frame clones and leaves some out. The profile shows more than 250,000 clones, roughly 83% of them singletons. This entry is derived from a study of blood T cell repertoires in COVID-19. Study details: T cells, B-cell-depleted T cells, or PBMCs provided the cDNA or gDNA that served as material.

The receptor was derived from a man in his sixties who had recovered from COVID-19. The sequenced material came from peripheral blood.

CDR3 DNA sequence: TGCAGCGTGGGCTCCGGGACAGGGGGCGGAATCTACGAGCAGTACTTC. This sequence encodes CSVGSGTGGGIYEQYF. This chain uses TRBV29-1 with TRBJ2-7; 12 nucleotides line up with TRBD1. CDR3 size: 16 residues. With 6 bases clipped from V and 3 bases from J, the junction kept 12 bases outside the gene matches. CDR1 SQVTM and CDR2 ANQGSEA come from the germline V gene.